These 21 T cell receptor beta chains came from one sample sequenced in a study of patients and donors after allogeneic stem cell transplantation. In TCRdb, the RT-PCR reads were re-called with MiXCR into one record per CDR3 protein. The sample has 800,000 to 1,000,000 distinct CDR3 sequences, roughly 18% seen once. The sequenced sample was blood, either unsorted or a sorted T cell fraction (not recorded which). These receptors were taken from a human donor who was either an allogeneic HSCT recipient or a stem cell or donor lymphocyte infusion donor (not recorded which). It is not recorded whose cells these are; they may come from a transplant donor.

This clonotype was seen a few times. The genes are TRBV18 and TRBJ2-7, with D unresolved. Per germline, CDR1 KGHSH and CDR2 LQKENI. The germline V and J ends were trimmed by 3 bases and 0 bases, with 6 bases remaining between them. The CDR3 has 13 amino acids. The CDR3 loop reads CASSPAVSYEQYF. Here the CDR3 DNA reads TGTGCCAGCTCACCGGCGGTCTCCTACGAGCAGTACTTC. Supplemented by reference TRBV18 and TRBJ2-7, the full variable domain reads NAGVMQNPRHLVRRRGQEARLRCSPMKGHSHVYWYRQLPEEGLKFMVYLQKENIIDESGMPKERFSAEFPKEGPSILRIQQVVRGDSAAYFCASSPAVSYEQYFGPGTRLTVT.

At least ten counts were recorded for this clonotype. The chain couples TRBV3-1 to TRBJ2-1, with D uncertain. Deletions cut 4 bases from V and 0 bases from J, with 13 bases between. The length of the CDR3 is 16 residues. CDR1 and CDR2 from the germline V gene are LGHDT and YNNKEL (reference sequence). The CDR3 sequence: CASSPYTLSSYNEQFF. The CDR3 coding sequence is TGTGCCAGCAGCCCCTATACTCTGAGCTCCTACAATGAGCAGTTCTTC.

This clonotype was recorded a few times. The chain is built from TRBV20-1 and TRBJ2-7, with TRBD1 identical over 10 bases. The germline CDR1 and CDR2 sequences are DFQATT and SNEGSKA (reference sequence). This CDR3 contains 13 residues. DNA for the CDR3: TGCGCCCGACAGGGGGCCTCAGAAAACGAGCAGTACTTC. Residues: CARQGASENEQYF.

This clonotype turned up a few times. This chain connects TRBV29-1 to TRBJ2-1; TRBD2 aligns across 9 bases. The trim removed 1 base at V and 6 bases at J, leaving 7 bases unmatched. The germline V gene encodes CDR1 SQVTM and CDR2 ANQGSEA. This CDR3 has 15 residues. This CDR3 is CSVEVQGLAVNEQFF. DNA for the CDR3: TGCAGCGTTGAAGTTCAGGGACTAGCTGTCAATGAGCAGTTCTTC.

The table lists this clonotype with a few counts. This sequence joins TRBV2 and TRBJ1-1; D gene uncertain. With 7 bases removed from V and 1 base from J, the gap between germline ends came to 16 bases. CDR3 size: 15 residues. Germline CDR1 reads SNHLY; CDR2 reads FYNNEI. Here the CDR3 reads CASTNIPDGNTEAFF. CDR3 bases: TGTGCCAGCACCAATATACCCGACGGGAACACTGAAGCTTTCTTT.

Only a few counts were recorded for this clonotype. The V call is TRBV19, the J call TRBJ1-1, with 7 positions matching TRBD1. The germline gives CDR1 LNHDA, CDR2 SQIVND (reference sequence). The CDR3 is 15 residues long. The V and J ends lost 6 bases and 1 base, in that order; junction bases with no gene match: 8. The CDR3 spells CASRGLQGKNTEAFF. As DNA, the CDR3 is TGTGCCAGTAGGGGTCTACAGGGGAAGAACACTGAAGCTTTCTTT.

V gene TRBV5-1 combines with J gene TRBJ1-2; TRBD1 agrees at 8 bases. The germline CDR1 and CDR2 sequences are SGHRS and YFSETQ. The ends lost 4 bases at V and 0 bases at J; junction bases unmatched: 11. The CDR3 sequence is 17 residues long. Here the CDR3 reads CASSLSTGAYPNYGYTF. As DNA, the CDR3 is TGCGCCAGCAGCCTGTCGACAGGGGCGTATCCTAACTATGGCTACACCTTC.

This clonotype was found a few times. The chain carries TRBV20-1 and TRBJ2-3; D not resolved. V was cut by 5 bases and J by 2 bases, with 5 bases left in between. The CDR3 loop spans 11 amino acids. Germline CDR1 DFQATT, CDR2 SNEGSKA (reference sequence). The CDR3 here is CSAGNTDTQYF. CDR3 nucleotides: TGCAGTGCTGGAAACACAGATACGCAGTATTTT.

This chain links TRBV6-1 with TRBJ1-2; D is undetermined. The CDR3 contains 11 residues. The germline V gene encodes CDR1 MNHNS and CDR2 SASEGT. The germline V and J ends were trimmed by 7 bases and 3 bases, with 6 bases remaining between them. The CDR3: CASILYYGYTF. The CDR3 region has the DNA TGTGCCAGCATCCTATACTATGGCTACACCTTC.

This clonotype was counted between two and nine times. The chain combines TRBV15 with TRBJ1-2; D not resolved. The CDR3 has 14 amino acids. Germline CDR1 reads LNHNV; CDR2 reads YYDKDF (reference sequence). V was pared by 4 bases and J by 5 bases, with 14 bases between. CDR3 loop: CATSMSTADYGYTF. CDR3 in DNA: TGTGCCACCAGCATGTCTACGGCAGATTATGGCTACACCTTC.

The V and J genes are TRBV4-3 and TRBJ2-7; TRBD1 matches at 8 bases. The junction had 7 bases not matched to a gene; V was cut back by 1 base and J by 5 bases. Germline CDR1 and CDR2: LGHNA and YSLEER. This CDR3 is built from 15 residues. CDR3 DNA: TGCGCCAGCAGCCAAGGGCAGGGGGCGGTCAACGAGCAGTACTTC. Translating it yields CASSQGQGAVNEQYF.

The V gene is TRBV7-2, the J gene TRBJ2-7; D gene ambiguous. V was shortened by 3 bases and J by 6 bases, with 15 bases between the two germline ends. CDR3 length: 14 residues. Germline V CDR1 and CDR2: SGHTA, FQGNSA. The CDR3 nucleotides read TGTGCCAGCAGCTTCGAAGGGTTGAGGAGCGAGCAGTACTTC. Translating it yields CASSFEGLRSEQYF.

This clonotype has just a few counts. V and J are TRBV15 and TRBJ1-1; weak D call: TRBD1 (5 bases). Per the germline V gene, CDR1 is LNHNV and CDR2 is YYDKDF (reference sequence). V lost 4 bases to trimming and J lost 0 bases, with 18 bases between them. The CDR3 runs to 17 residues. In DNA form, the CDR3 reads TGTGCCACCAGCACTATAACGAAGCGGGGCATGAACACTGAAGCTTTCTTT. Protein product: CATSTITKRGMNTEAFF.

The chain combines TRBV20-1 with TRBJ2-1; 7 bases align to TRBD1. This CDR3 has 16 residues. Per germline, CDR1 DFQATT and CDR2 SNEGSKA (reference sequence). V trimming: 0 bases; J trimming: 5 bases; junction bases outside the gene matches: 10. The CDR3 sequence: CSAREPTGKGDNEQFF. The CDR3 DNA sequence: TGCAGTGCTAGAGAACCGACAGGGAAAGGAGACAATGAGCAGTTCTTC.

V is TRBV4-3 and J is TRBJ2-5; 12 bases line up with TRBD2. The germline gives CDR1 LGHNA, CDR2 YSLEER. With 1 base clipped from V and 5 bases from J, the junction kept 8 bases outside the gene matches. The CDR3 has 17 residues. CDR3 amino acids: CASSQAPSGGAEETQYF. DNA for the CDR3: TGCGCCAGCAGCCAAGCCCCTAGCGGGGGGGCGGAGGAGACCCAGTACTTC.

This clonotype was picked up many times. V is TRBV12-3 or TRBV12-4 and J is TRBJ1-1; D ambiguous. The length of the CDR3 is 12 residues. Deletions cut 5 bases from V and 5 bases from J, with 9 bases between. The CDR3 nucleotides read TGTGCCAGCAGTCCCTCTGTTACTGAAGCTTTCTTT. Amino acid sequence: CASSPSVTEAFF.

The CDR3 sequence is CATGAGAYSTDTQYF. In nucleotides, the CDR3 is TGTGCCACCGGTGCAGGGGCGTACAGCACAGATACGCAGTATTTT. The chain is built from TRBV24-1 and TRBJ2-3; D is possibly TRBD1 (6 bases). The germline CDR1 and CDR2 sequences are KGHDR and SFDVKD. CDR3 length equals 15 residues. Trimming stripped 9 bases from V and 0 bases from J, with 15 bases between.

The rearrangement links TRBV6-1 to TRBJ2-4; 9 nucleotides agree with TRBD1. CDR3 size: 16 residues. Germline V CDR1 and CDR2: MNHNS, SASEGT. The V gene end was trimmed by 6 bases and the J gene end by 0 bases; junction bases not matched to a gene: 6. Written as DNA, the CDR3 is TGTGCCAGCAGCCGGGACAGGGACGTAGCCAAAAACATTCAGTACTTC. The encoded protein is CASSRDRDVAKNIQYF.

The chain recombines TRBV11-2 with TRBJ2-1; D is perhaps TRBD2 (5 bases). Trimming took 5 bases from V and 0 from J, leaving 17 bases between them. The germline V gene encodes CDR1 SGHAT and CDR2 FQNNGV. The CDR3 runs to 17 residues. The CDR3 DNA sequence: TGTGCCAGCAGCACCAGAGGGCAGCGGCTCTCCTACAATGAGCAGTTCTTC. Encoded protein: CASSTRGQRLSYNEQFF.

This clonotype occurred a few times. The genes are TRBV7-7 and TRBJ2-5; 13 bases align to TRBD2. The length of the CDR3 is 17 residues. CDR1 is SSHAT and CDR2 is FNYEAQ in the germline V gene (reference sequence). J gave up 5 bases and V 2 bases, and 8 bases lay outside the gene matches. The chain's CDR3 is CASSLILAGGPWETQYF. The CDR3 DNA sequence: TGTGCCAGCAGCTTAATACTAGCGGGAGGGCCTTGGGAGACCCAGTACTTC. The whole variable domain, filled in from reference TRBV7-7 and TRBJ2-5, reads GAGVSQSPRYKVTKRGQDVTLRCDPISSHATLYWYQQALGQGPEFLTYFNYEAQPDKSGLPSDRFSAERPEGSISTLTIQRTEQRDSAMYRCASSLILAGGPWETQYFGPGTRLLVL.

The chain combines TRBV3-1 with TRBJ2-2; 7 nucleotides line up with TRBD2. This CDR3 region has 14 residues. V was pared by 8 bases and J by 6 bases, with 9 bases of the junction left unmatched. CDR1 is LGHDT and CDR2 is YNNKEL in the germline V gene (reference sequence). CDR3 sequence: CASGRLAEPGELFF. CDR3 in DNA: TGTGCCAGCGGGAGGCTAGCGGAGCCCGGGGAGCTGTTTTTT.